A single sample gave rise to the 17 T cell receptor beta chains below, sequenced in a study of cytomegalovirus exposure and HLA in healthy donors. Clones were read by immunoSEQ multiplex PCR, and TCRdb kept only the in-frame ones, dropping some. The repertoire has more than 95,000 clones, roughly nine tenths of them found once; the top ten carry 3% to 4%. The source material was PBMCs. These receptors were collected from a woman aged 18-29 years in good health and CMV-seropositive.

Only one count was recorded for this clone. This chain links TRBV28 with TRBJ1-3; no firm D call. Trimming cost V 6 bases and J 2 bases, with 11 bases left between them. Looked up from germline, CDR1 is MDHEN and CDR2 is SYDVKM. This CDR3 is built from 14 residues. The CDR3 region has the DNA TGTGCCAGCAGCGCGGGCTCTGCTGGAAACACCATATATTTT. It encodes CASSAGSAGNTIYF.

The genes are TRBV27 and TRBJ1-2, with D perhaps matching TRBD1 (6 bases). The CDR3 has 15 residues. Germline CDR1 MNHEY, CDR2 SMNVEV (reference sequence). V lost 4 bases and J 6 bases, leaving 18 bases between the germline ends. The CDR3 coding sequence is TGTGCCAGCAGTTCCAATCTCGGACAGAAAAATGGCTACACCTTC. This sequence encodes CASSSNLGQKNGYTF.

The chain links TRBV7-3 to TRBJ2-1; 10 nucleotides line up with TRBD1. This CDR3 has 14 residues. Germline CDR1 is SGHTA and CDR2 is FQGTGA. Germline trimming cut 5 bases from V and 6 bases from J; bases unmatched to any gene: 4. The CDR3 loop reads CASSQWTGGNEQFF. The CDR3 bases are TGTGCCAGCAGCCAATGGACAGGGGGCAATGAGCAGTTCTTC.

The chain recombines TRBV7-9 with TRBJ2-3, with a tentative D call TRBD2 (6 bases). Germline-derived CDR1 and CDR2 are SEHNR and FQNEAQ (reference sequence). The V end was cut by 4 bases, the J end by 1 base, with 12 bases between. This CDR3 spans 15 amino acids. The CDR3 here is CASSSSGVGTDTQYF. Here the CDR3 DNA reads TGTGCCAGCAGCTCCTCGGGGGTGGGCACAGATACGCAGTATTTT.

The chain uses TRBV9 and TRBJ2-7; no definite D call. CDR1 and CDR2 (germline): SGDLS, YYNGEE. CDR3 length: 14 residues. Trimming shortened V by 0 bases and J by 0 bases, and 7 bases separated the two germline ends. Written as DNA, the CDR3 is TGTGCCAGCAGCGTAGATCCGTTCTCCTACGAGCAGTACTTC. It yields the protein CASSVDPFSYEQYF.

This clone appeared once. In DNA form, the CDR3 reads TGTGCCAGTAGTCTGCGGGCCCTCCAGGAGACCCAGTACTTC. Amino acid sequence: CASSLRALQETQYF. The genes are TRBV19 and TRBJ2-5; a possible D gene is TRBD2 (5 bases). The CDR3 is made up of 14 amino acids. Trimming took 5 bases from V and 5 from J, leaving 15 bases between them. Germline CDR1 and CDR2: LNHDA and SQIVND (reference sequence).

As for this clone: Other DNA variants within this sample encode the same CDR3. The rearrangement uses TRBV27 and TRBJ2-7, with D possibly matching TRBD2 (6 bases). The CDR3 sequence is 13 residues long. From germline, CDR1 is MNHEY and CDR2 SMNVEV (reference sequence). V lost 2 bases to trimming and J lost 6 bases, with 11 bases between them. This chain's CDR3 is CASSLGTGGEQYF. CDR3 coding DNA: TGTGCCAGCAGTTTAGGGACCGGGGGCGAGCAGTACTTC.

This chain joins TRBV9 and TRBJ1-6, with D tentatively TRBD1 (6 bases). V lost 4 bases and J 7 bases, leaving 24 bases between the germline ends. CDR3 length equals 18 residues. Germline V lookup: CDR1 SGDLS, CDR2 YYNGEE. Here the CDR3 reads CASSISPGTTFLNSPLHF. As DNA, the CDR3 is TGTGCCAGCAGCATATCACCGGGGACAACCTTTTTGAATTCACCCCTCCACTTT.

The genes are TRBV4-1 and TRBJ2-5; the D is unclear. Germline lookup yields CDR1 MGHRA and CDR2 YSYEKL. This CDR3 region has 15 residues. Trimming stripped 4 bases from V and 5 bases from J, with 17 bases between. CDR3 in amino acids: CASSRNTQPRETQYF. CDR3 DNA sequence: TGCGCCAGCAGCCGGAATACGCAACCGAGGGAGACCCAGTACTTC.

The chain joins TRBV7-9 to TRBJ1-2, with 9 bases lining up with TRBD1. Germline CDR1 SEHNR, CDR2 FQNEAQ (reference sequence). Trimming at V came to 3 bases and at J to 4 bases, leaving 6 bases not matched to a gene. CDR3 size: 15 residues. CDR3 sequence (DNA): TGTGCCAGCAGCTTCCCCGGGACAGGGTCCTATGGCTACACCTTC. Translating gives CASSFPGTGSYGYTF. Drawing the rest from reference TRBV7-9 and TRBJ1-2, the complete variable domain is DTGVSQNPRHKITKRGQNVTFRCDPISEHNRLYWYRQTLGQGPEFLTYFQNEAQLEKSRLLSDRFSAERPKGSFSTLEIQRTEQGDSAMYLCASSFPGTGSYGYTFGSGTRLTVV.

This chain uses TRBV7-2 with TRBJ2-3; 11 bases fit TRBD2. Germline CDR1 reads SGHTA; CDR2 reads FQGNSA. The CDR3 contains 15 residues. V lost 5 bases to trimming and J lost 4 bases; unmatched junction nucleotides: 5. CDR3 nucleotide sequence: TGTGCCAGCAGCCCGATAGCGGGAGGGTCAGATACGCAGTATTTT. Translation: CASSPIAGGSDTQYF. The full variable domain, rest sourced from reference TRBV7-2 and TRBJ2-3, is GAGVSQSPSNKVTEKGKDVELRCDPISGHTALYWYRQSLGQGLEFLIYFQGNSAPDKSGLPSDRFSAERTGGSVSTLTIQRTQQEDSAVYLCASSPIAGGSDTQYFGPGTRLTVL.

This clone was counted ten times or more. The V gene is TRBV6-1, the J gene TRBJ2-2, with D hard to call. The CDR3 has 12 residues. In germline, CDR1 is MNHNS, CDR2 SASEGT. Trimming removed 2 bases from V and 8 bases from J, with 6 bases in between. CDR3 residues: CASSEWAGELFF. In DNA form, the CDR3 reads TGTGCCAGCAGTGAATGGGCAGGGGAGCTGTTTTTT.

V and J are TRBV19 and TRBJ2-1; weak D call: TRBD1 (5 bases). The CDR3 totals 12 residues. Trimming removed 5 bases from V and 6 bases from J, with 8 bases in between. From germline, CDR1 is LNHDA and CDR2 SQIVND (reference sequence). The CDR3 DNA follows: TGTGCCAGTAGTCCCCAGGGCAATGAGCAGTTCTTC. Translation gives CASSPQGNEQFF.

The chain links TRBV28 to TRBJ1-1, with 8 bases aligning to TRBD1. The CDR3 consists of 13 residues. The junction had 6 bases not matched to a gene; V was cut back by 7 bases and J by 5 bases. Germline values: CDR1 MDHEN, CDR2 SYDVKM. The CDR3 spells CASKRTGLTEAFF. The CDR3 DNA reads TGTGCCAGCAAAAGGACAGGGCTAACTGAAGCTTTCTTT.

The CDR3 DNA reads as TGTGCCAGCAGTCCCTTAGACAGGGCATCTCTCTACGAGCAGTACTTC. Amino acids: CASSPLDRASLYEQYF. The chain has TRBV28 and TRBJ2-7; 7 bases match TRBD1. Germline V lookup: CDR1 MDHEN, CDR2 SYDVKM. The CDR3 covers 16 residues. V dropped 5 bases and J dropped 3; count of bases not matched to a gene: 13.

The chain carries TRBV5-1 and TRBJ2-5; D is possibly TRBD1 (6 bases). From germline, CDR1 is SGHRS and CDR2 YFSETQ. There are 13 residues in the CDR3. Trimming took 1 base from V and 3 from J, leaving 7 bases between them. The CDR3 DNA follows: TGCGCCAGCAGCTTGCACAGGGAAGAGACCCAGTACTTC. Its translation: CASSLHREETQYF.

The V gene is TRBV10-1, the J gene TRBJ1-4; weak D call: TRBD1 (5 bases). Germline V gene lookup returns CDR1 WNHNN and CDR2 SYGVQD (reference sequence). CDR3 length: 15 residues. V lost 5 bases, J lost 4 bases, and 14 bases lay in between. The CDR3 spells CASSPGRGFNEKLFF. CDR3 bases: TGCGCCAGCAGTCCCGGTAGGGGATTTAATGAAAAACTGTTTTTT.